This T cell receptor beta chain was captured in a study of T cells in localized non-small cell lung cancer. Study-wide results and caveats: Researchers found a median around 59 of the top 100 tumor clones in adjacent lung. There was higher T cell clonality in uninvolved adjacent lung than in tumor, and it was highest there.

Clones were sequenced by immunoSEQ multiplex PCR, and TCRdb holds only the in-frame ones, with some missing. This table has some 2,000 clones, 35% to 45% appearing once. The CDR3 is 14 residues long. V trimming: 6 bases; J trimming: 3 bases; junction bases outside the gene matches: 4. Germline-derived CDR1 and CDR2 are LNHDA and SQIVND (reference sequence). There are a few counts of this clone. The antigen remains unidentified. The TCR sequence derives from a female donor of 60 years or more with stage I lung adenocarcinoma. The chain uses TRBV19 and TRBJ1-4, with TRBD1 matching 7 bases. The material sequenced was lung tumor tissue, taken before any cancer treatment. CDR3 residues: CASRTQGPNEKLFF. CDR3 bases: TGTGCCAGTAGGACACAGGGGCCTAATGAAAAACTGTTTTTT.